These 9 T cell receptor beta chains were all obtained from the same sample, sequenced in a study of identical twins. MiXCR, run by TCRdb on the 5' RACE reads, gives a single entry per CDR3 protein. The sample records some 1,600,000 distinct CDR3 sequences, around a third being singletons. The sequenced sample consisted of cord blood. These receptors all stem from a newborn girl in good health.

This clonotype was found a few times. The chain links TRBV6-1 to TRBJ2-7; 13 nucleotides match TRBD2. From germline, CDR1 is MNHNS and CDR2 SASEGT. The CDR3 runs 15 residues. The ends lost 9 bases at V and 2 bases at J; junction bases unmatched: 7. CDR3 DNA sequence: TGTGCCAGAACAGGACTAGCGGGGGTCACCTACGAGCAGTACTTC. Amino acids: CARTGLAGVTYEQYF.

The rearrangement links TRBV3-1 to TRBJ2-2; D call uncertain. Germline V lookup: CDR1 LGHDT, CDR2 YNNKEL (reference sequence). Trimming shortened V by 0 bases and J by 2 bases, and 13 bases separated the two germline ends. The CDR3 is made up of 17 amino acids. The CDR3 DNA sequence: TGTGCCAGCAGCCAAGATCCAGCCCAGCTCAACACCGGGGAGCTGTTTTTT. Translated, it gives CASSQDPAQLNTGELFF. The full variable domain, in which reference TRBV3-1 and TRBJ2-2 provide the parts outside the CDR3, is DTAVSQTPKYLVTQMGNDKSIKCEQNLGHDTMYWYKQDSKKFLKIMFSYNNKELIINETVPNRFSPKSPDKAHLNLHINSLELGDSAVYFCASSQDPAQLNTGELFFGEGSRLTVL.

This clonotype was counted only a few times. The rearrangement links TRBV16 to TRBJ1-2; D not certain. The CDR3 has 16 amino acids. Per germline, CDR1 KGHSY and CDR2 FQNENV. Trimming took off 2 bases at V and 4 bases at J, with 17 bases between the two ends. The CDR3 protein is CASSQSVVSGSYGYTF. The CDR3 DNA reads TGTGCCAGCAGCCAAAGTGTGGTCAGTGGGAGCTATGGCTACACCTTC.

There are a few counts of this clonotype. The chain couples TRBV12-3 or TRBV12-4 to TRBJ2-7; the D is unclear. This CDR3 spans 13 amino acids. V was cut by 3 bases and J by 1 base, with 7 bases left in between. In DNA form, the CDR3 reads TGTGCCAGCAGTTTCCTAGTTTCCTACGAGCAGTACTTC. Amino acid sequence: CASSFLVSYEQYF.

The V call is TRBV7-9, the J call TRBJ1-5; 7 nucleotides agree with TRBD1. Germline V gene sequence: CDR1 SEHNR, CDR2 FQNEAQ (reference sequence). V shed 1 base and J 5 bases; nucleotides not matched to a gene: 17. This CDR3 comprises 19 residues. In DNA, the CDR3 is TGTGCCAGCAGCTTAGTGTCCGCTTTAGACAGGGAACAAGATCAGCCCCAGCATTTT. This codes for CASSLVSALDREQDQPQHF.

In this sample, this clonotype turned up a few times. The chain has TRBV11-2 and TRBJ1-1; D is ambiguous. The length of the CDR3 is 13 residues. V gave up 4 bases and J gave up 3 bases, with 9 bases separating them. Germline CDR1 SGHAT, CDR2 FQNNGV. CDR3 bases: TGTGCCAGCAGCTCAGAGACCTACACTGAAGCTTTCTTT. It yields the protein CASSSETYTEAFF.

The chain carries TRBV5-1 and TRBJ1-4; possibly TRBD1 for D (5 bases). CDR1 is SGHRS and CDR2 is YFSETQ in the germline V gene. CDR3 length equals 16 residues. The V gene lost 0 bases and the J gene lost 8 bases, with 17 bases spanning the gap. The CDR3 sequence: CASSLGYSARGEKLFF. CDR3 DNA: TGCGCCAGCAGCTTGGGCTACAGCGCACGGGGGGAAAAACTGTTTTTT.

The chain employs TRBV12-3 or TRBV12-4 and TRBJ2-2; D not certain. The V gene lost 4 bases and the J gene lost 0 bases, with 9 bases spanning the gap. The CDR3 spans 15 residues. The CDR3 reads CASSSDTPNTGELFF. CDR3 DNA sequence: TGTGCCAGCAGTTCCGACACCCCGAACACCGGGGAGCTGTTTTTT.

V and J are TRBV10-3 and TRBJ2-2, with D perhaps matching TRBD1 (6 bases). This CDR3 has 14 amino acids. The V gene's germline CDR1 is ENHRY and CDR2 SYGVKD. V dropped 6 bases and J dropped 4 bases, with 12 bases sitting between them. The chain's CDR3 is CAIRPGHSTGELFF. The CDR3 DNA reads TGTGCCATCAGGCCGGGACATTCCACCGGGGAGCTGTTTTTT.